One T cell receptor beta chain is described in this entry. As yet, its antigen is unknown. This sample is drawn from a study of blood T cells in healthy people across ages. Study conclusions and caveats: Changes seen in expanded clonotypes were possibly confounded by donor CMV status left unknown. Age brought a roughly linear fall in TCR beta diversity measured per million T cells. Calculation of diversity from one million T cells yielded estimates considered to be underestimates.

Isolated PBMCs totaled at least 7 million in each sample. Germline V lookup: CDR1 DFQATT, CDR2 SNEGSKA (reference sequence). The ends were cut back, 3 bases at V and 0 bases at J, with 12 bases in the middle. The CDR3 totals 16 residues. Primed by a sample-barcoded 5' primer and a J-beta primer mix, a second PCR proceeded for 7 to 11 cycles. Using its own MiXCR run on the 5' RACE reads, TCRdb lists one record per CDR3 protein. The table includes about 1.8 million distinct CDR3 sequences, about 50% detected once. The chain employs TRBV20-1 and TRBJ2-6; tentative D call: TRBD2 (7 bases). Source material: blood. This clonotype was sampled from a woman in her 40s in good health. The CDR3, as DNA: TGCAGTGCTAGGGGGGGGCTACTCTCTGGGGCCAACGTCCTGACTTTC. Amino acids: CSARGGLLSGANVLTF.